This paragraph reports one T cell receptor beta chain. Its antigen specificity is not known. No much larger clone exists at a distance of one base, and base qualities are not known. Using the deep immunoSEQ assay, TCR CDR3 regions were amplified from genomic DNA by multiplex PCR. Extracted genomic DNA from each cell subset was spread evenly across all wells of several immunoSEQ 96-well plates, with each plate serving as a replicate. For sorted subsets, approximately 200 ng of genomic DNA, equivalent to roughly 33,000 T cell genomes, went into each replicate PCR. Purified libraries were quantified with a Qubit 3.0 fluorometer, sized on a Bioanalyzer 2100, and re-quantified with the KAPA Library Quantification kit. Every immunoSEQ 96-well plate was sequenced on a separate single-read 150-cycle Illumina NextSeq 550 flow cell. Regarding the original processing steps: Because only junctional sequences without quality scores were contained in the immunoSEQ output, filtering matching that applied to full-length reads could not be performed. Sequences were annotated with PyIR, a Python wrapper for IgBLAST v1.9, and V/J genes and CDR3 were assigned using IMGT germline references. Any read was removed if the V/J assignment was weak (E-value above 1e-6), the CDR3 was missing, or the read contained stop codons, out-of-frame junctions, or ambiguous translated residues. V3J clonotypes were defined as sequences sharing the same inferred V gene, J gene, and CDR3 amino acid sequence. The percentage overlap between two repertoires was calculated by dividing the number of shared unique clonotypes by the size of the smaller repertoire. Richness of each repertoire was evaluated using RTK rarefaction, the Chao1 estimator, and Recon v2.1 estimates of unobserved clonotypes. OLGA was used to compute generation probabilities for all TCRbeta clonotypes that the gDNA method yielded from a handful of donors. TCRdb obtained this table from immuneACCESS and retained in-frame rearrangements with V and J assigned. These tables miss some clones; where compared with another copy, unresolved V genes account for less than half of the shortfall, and the remainder is unexplained. D and trimming come from the DNA, and the V and J calls and clone size come from that table. The sample has some 1 million clones on record, about 77% of them singletons. Over 1.3% of the sample comes from the top ten.

The donors were healthy, HIV-negative adults who had no recently reported acute infections or vaccinations. Every donor was a Caucasian adult living in Nashville, Tennessee, USA. CD4+ T cells were enriched by magnetic negative selection; naive cells were then positively selected on CD45RA, and the negative fraction formed the memory subset. After blood collection by leukapheresis, PBMCs were isolated using Ficoll-Histopaque density gradient centrifugation and then cryopreserved in the vapor phase of liquid nitrogen. Analytical flow cytometry was used to check the purity and quantity of each magnetically sorted T cell population. From each sorted fraction, genomic DNA was isolated and quantified by UV absorbance on a Nanodrop 2000c. The CDR3 numbers 16 residues from cysteine through phenylalanine. The read is trimmed to its CDR3 DNA, 48 bases read in frame from base 1. CDR1 and CDR2 (SNHLY, FYNNEI) derive from the germline V gene. Trimming removed 4 bases from V and 2 bases from J, leaving 15 bases between the germline ends.

These data belong to a study of shared clonotypes between healthy human individuals (dated by TCRdb to 2018 to 2020). Background on the whole study: A few men and a couple of women, aged 18 to 49 years, made up the cohort. Per donor, three plates each were used for CD4 naive and CD4 memory, two for CD8 naive, and one for CD8 memory. The study deeply sequenced blood TCR repertoires of five healthy adults to estimate repertoire size and the extent of clonotype sharing between individuals. Different laboratories and diverse techniques were used to prepare libraries and sequence TCR repertoires, to increase sequencing depth and limit assay-specific biases. Between about 0.8 and 9.5 billion PBMCs per donor were obtained by leukapheresis.

The paper's findings and limits, for the study overall: Naive subsets generally had larger estimated clonotype richness than memory subsets did. Even with the large sequencing depth, rarefaction of the sorted-subset datasets indicated that sequencing was incomplete. The small number of donors limited the genetic and exposure-history diversity represented. When a handful of donors were compared, the shared fraction of clonotypes was about 5.4% for naive CD4, about 4% for naive CD8, 2% to 2.5% for memory CD4, and around 0.4% for memory CD8. Sampling was limited to blood, and TCR repertoires in tissue likely differ from TCR repertoires in blood. Compared with non-shared clonotypes, the clonotypes found in all four sorted-subset donors had higher generation probabilities. Pairwise subsampling led to the expectation that sequencing depth would affect the degree of clonotype sharing among donors.

Sequencing was done on a sample of memory CD4+ T cells sorted from blood. Explained via the paper, the cell subset or site label denotes: CD45RA-negative fraction. This clonotype was sampled from a man in his late teens or twenties in good health. Here the chain combines TRBV2 and TRBJ2-4, with the D segment identity uncertain. CDR3 reads: CASSGTSTLTKNIQYF. At the DNA level, the sequence is TGTGCCAGCAGTGGAACGTCCACCTTAACCAAAAACATTCAGTACTTC.